This TCR beta chain was profiled in a study of cytomegalovirus exposure and HLA in healthy donors. On the study more broadly: Clustering assigned over 70% of the approximately 400 genotyped donors to the Caucasian-associated ancestry cluster. Whole-study findings and limits: Later analysis associated a missense DCLRE1C variant with TCR beta V- and J-gene trimming. Sequencing likely generated an artifact that appeared as a cluster of highly shared sequence variants. Published work reported that the classifier diagnosed cytomegalovirus status with high specificity and sensitivity.

This clone was seen a single time. Its target is not known. Primers for the PCR totalled 60 Vbeta and 13 Jbeta. Here immunoSEQ multiplex PCR was the method, and the copy in TCRdb shows in-frame clones only, minus some. In the table there are 150,000 to 180,000 clones, nearly 80% of which are singletons. The germline gives CDR1 SGHTA, CDR2 FQGTGA. This CDR3 has 15 residues. J was trimmed by 2 bases and V by 5 bases; bases with no gene match: 3. The chain carries TRBV7-3 and TRBJ2-3, with TRBD2 matching over 11 bases. Sequenced sample: PBMCs. The clonotype originates from a man aged 30-40 years in good health and CMV-seropositive. CDR3 nucleotides: TGTGCCAGCAGCCCGGGACTAGCGGTCACAGATACGCAGTATTTT. Translated, it gives CASSPGLAVTDTQYF. The complete variable domain, with remaining parts taken from reference TRBV7-3 and TRBJ2-3, reads GAGVSQTPSNKVTEKGKYVELRCDPISGHTALYWYRQSLGQGPEFLIYFQGTGAADDSGLPNDRFFAVRPEGSVSTLKIQRTERGDSAVYLCASSPGLAVTDTQYFGPGTRLTVL.